A single sample is the source of the 11 T cell receptor beta chains below, sequenced in a study of OX40 agonist ivuxolimab in advanced cancers. The library relied on the immunoSEQ multiplex PCR assay. TCRdb's version of the immuneACCESS table is confined to in-frame rearrangements and falls short of the full clone set. An unresolved V gene accounts for under half of the shortfall where checked; the remainder is of unknown origin. The sample data list around 85,000 clones, and less than 95% of these were observed just once. The ten largest make up under 8.5% of the sample. Specimen: CD4+ or CD8+ T cells sorted from blood, collected in a trial of the OX40 agonist ivuxolimab. The receptor set was obtained from an adult with an advanced solid tumor such as melanoma, head and neck, liver or kidney cancer.

This chain uses TRBV15 with TRBJ2-5; no firm D call. The V gene lost 0 bases and the J gene lost 2 bases, with 4 bases spanning the gap. CDR1 LNHNV and CDR2 YYDKDF come from the germline V gene (reference sequence). CDR3 length: 13 amino acids. The CDR3 coding sequence is TGTGCCACCAGCAGAGACTATCAAGAGACCCAGTACTTC. This translates into CATSRDYQETQYF.

The CDR3 protein is CASSEIGGELFF. The DNA for the CDR3 is TGTGCCAGCAGTGAAATCGGCGGGGAGCTGTTTTTT. The chain carries TRBV6-1 and TRBJ2-2, with D unclear. Germline V CDR1 and CDR2: MNHNS, SASEGT. This CDR3 region has 12 residues. V shed 2 bases and J shed 7 bases, with 5 bases lying between them.

This clone was counted only a few times. The chain carries TRBV27 and TRBJ1-5; 8 positions match TRBD1. V was pared by 6 bases and J by 6 bases, with 4 bases of the junction left unmatched. The CDR3 totals 13 residues. The germline CDR1 and CDR2 sequences are MNHEY and SMNVEV (reference sequence). Here the CDR3 DNA reads TGTGCCAGCAGCTCGACAGGGGTTCAGCCCCAGCATTTT. Encoded protein: CASSSTGVQPQHF.

This clone was recorded a few times. V and J are TRBV30 and TRBJ1-1, with 8 nucleotides matching TRBD1. With V trimmed by 2 bases and J by 3 bases, 8 bases remained unmatched. CDR1 is GTSNPN and CDR2 is SVGIG in the germline V gene (reference sequence). CDR3 size: 15 residues. The CDR3 is CAWSTPGGAYTEAFF. CDR3 bases: TGTGCCTGGAGTACCCCAGGGGGCGCTTACACTGAAGCTTTCTTT.

Points on this clone: The sample holds other DNA sequences that translate to the same CDR3. The J gene is TRBJ2-3, the V gene TRBV9, with D uncertain. CDR1 SGDLS and CDR2 YYNGEE come from the germline V gene. The CDR3 has 14 residues. V was trimmed by 0 bases and J by 0 bases, leaving 5 bases between them. The CDR3 spells CASSVEGSTDTQYF. The CDR3, as DNA: TGTGCCAGCAGCGTAGAAGGGAGCACAGATACGCAGTATTTT.

CDR3 DNA sequence: TGTGCCAGCAGCGTAGAGGCCACAGATACGCAGTATTTT. It is translated as CASSVEATDTQYF. The rearrangement uses TRBV9 and TRBJ2-3; D is uncertain. V dropped 0 bases and J dropped 2 bases, with 4 bases sitting between them. The CDR3 sequence is 13 residues long. Germline V lookup: CDR1 SGDLS, CDR2 YYNGEE.

DNA for the CDR3: TGCAGCGTAAGCGGACTGAACAATGAGCAGTTCTTC. It translates to CSVSGLNNEQFF. The chain links TRBV29-1 to TRBJ2-1, with D tentatively TRBD2 (5 bases). The CDR3 is 12 residues long. Trimming left V 6 bases short and J 5 bases short, with 11 bases between. The germline CDR1 and CDR2 sequences are SQVTM and ANQGSEA.

The CDR3 DNA reads as TGTGCCAGCAGTCCCTCAGGGGTGGGCAATCAGCCCCAGCATTTT. This translates into CASSPSGVGNQPQHF. This chain uses TRBV28 with TRBJ1-5; possibly TRBD1 for D (6 bases). The CDR3 runs to 15 residues. Germline CDR1 and CDR2: MDHEN and SYDVKM. Trimming removed 5 bases from V and 2 bases from J, with 13 bases in between. The full variable domain, with the rest looked up from reference TRBV28 and TRBJ1-5, is DVKVTQSSRYLVKRTGEKVFLECVQDMDHENMFWYRQDPGLGLRLIYFSYDVKMKEKGDIPEGYSVSREKKERFSLILESASTNQTSMYLCASSPSGVGNQPQHFGDGTRLSIL.

The chain combines TRBV2 with TRBJ1-1; 7 bases fit TRBD1. There are 13 residues in the CDR3. Germline V gene lookup returns CDR1 SNHLY and CDR2 FYNNEI. V lost 7 bases to trimming and J lost 1 base; unmatched junction nucleotides: 3. The CDR3 nucleotides are TGTGCCAGCACAGGGGGGGGGAACACTGAAGCTTTCTTT. Translation: CASTGGGNTEAFF.

The chain carries TRBV30 and TRBJ2-7; TRBD1 matches at 10 bases. CDR3 size: 12 residues. The germline gives CDR1 GTSNPN, CDR2 SVGIG (reference sequence). Germline trimming cut 4 bases from V and 4 bases from J; bases unmatched to any gene: 1. The CDR3 nucleotides are TGTGCCTGGAAGGGACAGGGGTACGAGCAGTACTTC. It codes for CAWKGQGYEQYF.

In this sample, this clone turned up once. This chain connects TRBV14 to TRBJ1-2; D not resolved. Germline loops: CDR1 SGHDN, CDR2 FVKESK. V was clipped by 1 base and J by 10 bases, with 7 bases between them. The CDR3 runs to 11 residues. CDR3 bases: TGTGCCAGCAGCCAAGGCCGGGACTACACCTTC. It encodes CASSQGRDYTF.